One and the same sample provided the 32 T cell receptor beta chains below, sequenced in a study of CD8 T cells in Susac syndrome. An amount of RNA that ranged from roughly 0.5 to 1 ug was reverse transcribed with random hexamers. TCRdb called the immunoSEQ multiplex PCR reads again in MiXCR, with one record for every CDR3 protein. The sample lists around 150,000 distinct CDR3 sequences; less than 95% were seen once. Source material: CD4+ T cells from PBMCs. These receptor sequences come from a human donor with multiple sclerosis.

The chain's CDR3 is CSVHGLPGQNYEQYF. CDR3 bases: TGCAGCGTCCACGGGTTACCGGGACAAAACTACGAGCAGTACTTC. The chain is built from TRBV29-1 and TRBJ2-7; the D gene is possibly TRBD1 (6 bases). Trimming stripped 6 bases from V and 3 bases from J, with 21 bases between. CDR3 length: 15 amino acids. Germline loops: CDR1 SQVTM, CDR2 ANQGSEA.

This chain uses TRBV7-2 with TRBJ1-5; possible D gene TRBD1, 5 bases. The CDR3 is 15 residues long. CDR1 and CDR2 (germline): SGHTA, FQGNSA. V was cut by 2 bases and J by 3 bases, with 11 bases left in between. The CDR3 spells CASSLWSGPNQPQHF. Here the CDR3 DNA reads TGTGCCAGCAGCTTATGGTCAGGGCCCAATCAGCCCCAGCATTTT. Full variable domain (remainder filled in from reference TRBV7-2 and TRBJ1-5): GAGVSQSPSNKVTEKGKDVELRCDPISGHTALYWYRQSLGQGLEFLIYFQGNSAPDKSGLPSDRFSAERTGGSVSTLTIQRTQQEDSAVYLCASSLWSGPNQPQHFGDGTRLSIL.

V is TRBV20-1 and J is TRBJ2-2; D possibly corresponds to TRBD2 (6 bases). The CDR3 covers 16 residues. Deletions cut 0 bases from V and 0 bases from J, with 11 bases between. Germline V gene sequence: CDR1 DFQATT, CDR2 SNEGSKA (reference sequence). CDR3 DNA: TGCAGTGCTAGAGACCCCAGCGGGCCGAACACCGGGGAGCTGTTTTTT. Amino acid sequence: CSARDPSGPNTGELFF.

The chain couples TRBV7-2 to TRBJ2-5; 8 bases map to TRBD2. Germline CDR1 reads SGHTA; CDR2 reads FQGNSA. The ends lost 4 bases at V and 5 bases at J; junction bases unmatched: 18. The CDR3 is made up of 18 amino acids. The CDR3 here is CASSSSFRLAGKMETQYF. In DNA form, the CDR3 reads TGTGCCAGCAGCTCCAGCTTCAGGTTAGCGGGAAAGATGGAGACCCAGTACTTC.

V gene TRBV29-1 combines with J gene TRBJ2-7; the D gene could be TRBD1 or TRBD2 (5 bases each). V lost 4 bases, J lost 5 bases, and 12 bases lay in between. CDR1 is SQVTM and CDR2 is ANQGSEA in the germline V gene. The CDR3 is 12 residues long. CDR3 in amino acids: CSVVGMGDEQYF. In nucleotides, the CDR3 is TGCAGCGTTGTAGGGATGGGGGACGAGCAGTACTTC.

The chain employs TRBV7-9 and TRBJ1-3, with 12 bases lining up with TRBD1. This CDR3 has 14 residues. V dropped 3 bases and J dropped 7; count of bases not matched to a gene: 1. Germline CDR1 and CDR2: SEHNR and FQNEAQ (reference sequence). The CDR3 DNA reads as TGTGCCAGCAGCTTTGGGACAGGGGGCAACACCATATATTTT. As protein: CASSFGTGGNTIYF.

CDR3 region: CASSSGTPGTGELFF. Written as DNA, the CDR3 is TGTGCCAGCAGTTCGGGGACCCCAGGAACCGGGGAGCTGTTTTTT. V and J are TRBV28 and TRBJ2-2; D may correspond to TRBD1 or TRBD2 (5 bases each). CDR1 and CDR2 (germline): MDHEN, SYDVKM. V was trimmed by 4 bases and J by 5 bases, leaving 14 bases between them. The CDR3 is 15 residues long.

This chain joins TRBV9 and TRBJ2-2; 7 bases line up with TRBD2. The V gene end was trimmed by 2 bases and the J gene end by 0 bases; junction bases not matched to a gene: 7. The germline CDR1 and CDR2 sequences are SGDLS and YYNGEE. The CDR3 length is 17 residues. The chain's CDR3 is CASSVGLAASNTGELFF. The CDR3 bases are TGTGCCAGCAGCGTTGGTCTAGCGGCTTCGAACACCGGGGAGCTGTTTTTT.

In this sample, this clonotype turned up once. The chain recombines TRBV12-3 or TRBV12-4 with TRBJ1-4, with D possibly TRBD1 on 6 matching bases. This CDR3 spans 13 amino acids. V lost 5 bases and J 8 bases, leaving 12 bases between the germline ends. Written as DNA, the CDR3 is TGTGCCAGCAGTGCCGACGGGGGCGAAAAACTGTTTTTT. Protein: CASSADGGEKLFF.

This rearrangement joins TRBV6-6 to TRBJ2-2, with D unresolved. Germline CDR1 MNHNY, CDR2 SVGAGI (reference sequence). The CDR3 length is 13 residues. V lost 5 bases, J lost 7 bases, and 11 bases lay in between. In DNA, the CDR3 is TGTGCCAGCAGTCGCGGAGAGAGCGGGGAGCTGTTTTTT. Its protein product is CASSRGESGELFF.

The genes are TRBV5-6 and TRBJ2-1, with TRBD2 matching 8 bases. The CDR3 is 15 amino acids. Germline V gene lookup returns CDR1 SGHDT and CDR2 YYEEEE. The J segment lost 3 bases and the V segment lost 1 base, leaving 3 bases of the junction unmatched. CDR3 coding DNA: TGTGCCAGCAGCTTGACAACTAGCGGCTACAATGAGCAGTTCTTC. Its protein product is CASSLTTSGYNEQFF.

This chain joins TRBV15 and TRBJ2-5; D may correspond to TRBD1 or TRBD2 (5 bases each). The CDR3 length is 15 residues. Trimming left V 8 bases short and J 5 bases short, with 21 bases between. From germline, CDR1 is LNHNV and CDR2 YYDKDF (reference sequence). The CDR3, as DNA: TGTGCCACCCGATACCCCGGGGCCCGACGGGAGACCCAGTACTTC. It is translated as CATRYPGARRETQYF. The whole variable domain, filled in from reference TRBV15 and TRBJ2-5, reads DAMVIQNPRYQVTQFGKPVTLSCSQTLNHNVMYWYQQKSSQAPKLLFHYYDKDFNNEADTPDNFQSRRPNTSFCFLDIRSPGLGDTAMYLCATRYPGARRETQYFGPGTRLLVL.

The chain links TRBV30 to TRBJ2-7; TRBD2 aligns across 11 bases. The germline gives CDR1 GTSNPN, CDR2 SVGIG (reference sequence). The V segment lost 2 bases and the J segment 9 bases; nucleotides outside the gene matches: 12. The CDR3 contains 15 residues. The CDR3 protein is CAWSPTLAGGPGQYF. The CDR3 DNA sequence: TGTGCCTGGAGTCCAACTTTAGCGGGAGGGCCCGGGCAGTACTTC.

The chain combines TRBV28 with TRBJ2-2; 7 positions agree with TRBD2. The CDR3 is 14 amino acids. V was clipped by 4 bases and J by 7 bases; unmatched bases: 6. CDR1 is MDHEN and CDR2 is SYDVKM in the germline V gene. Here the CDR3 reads CASSWGLRDGELFF. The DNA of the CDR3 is TGTGCCAGCAGTTGGGGACTAAGGGACGGGGAGCTGTTTTTT.

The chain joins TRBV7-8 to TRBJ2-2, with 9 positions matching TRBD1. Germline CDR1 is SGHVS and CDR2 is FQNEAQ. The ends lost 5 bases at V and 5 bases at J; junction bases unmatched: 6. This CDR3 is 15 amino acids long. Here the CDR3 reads CASSPRTGATGELFF. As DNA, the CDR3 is TGTGCCAGCAGCCCTCGGACAGGGGCGACCGGGGAGCTGTTTTTT.

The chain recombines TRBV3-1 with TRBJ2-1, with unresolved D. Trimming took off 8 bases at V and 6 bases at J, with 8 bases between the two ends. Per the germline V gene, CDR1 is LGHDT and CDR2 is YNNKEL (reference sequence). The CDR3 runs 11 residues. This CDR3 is CASGRANEQFF. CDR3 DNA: TGTGCCAGCGGACGGGCCAATGAGCAGTTCTTC.

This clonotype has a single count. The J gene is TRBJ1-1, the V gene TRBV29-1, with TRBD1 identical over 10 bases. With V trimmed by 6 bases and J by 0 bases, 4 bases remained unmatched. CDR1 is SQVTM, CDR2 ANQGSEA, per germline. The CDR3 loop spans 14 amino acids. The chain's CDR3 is CSVAGQGMNTEAFF. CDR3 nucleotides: TGCAGCGTCGCGGGACAGGGGATGAACACTGAAGCTTTCTTT.

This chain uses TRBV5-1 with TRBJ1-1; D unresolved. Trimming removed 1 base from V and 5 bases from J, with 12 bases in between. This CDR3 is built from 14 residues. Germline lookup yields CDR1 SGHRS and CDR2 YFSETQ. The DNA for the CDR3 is TGCGCCAGCAGCTTGTCGGACGTAGGGACTGAAGCTTTCTTT. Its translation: CASSLSDVGTEAFF.

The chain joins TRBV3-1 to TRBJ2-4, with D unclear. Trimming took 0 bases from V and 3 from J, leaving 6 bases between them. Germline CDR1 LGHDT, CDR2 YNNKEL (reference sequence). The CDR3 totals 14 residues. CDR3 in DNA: TGTGCCAGCAGCCAAGATTCCAGCAAAAACATTCAGTACTTC. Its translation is CASSQDSSKNIQYF.

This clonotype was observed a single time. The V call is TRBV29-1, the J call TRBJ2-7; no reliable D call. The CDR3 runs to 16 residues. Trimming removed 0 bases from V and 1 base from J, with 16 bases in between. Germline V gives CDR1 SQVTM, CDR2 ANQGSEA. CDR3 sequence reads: CSVEDQGLRSSYEQYF. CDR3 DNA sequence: TGCAGCGTTGAAGATCAAGGCCTAAGGTCATCCTACGAGCAGTACTTC.

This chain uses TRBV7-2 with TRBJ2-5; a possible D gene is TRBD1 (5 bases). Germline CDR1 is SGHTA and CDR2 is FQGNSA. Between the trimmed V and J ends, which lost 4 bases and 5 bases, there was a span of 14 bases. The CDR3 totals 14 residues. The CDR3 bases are TGTGCCAGCAGCTATAGGACACTGGGGGAGACCCAGTACTTC. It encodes CASSYRTLGETQYF.

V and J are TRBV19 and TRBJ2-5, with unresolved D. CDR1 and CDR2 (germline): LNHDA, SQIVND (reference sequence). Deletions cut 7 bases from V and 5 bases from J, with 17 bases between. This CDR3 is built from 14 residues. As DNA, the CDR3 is TGTGCCAGTAACCAAGCACCGGAGAGGGAGACCCAGTACTTC. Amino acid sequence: CASNQAPERETQYF.

CDR3 protein: CASSQPSANIQYF. CDR3 DNA: TGTGCCAGCAGCCAACCTAGCGCAAACATTCAGTACTTC. V and J are TRBV4-2 and TRBJ2-4; tentatively, D is TRBD2 (6 bases). Germline V gives CDR1 LGHNA, CDR2 YNFKEQ. V shed 2 bases and J shed 6 bases, with 8 bases lying between them. This CDR3 spans 13 amino acids.

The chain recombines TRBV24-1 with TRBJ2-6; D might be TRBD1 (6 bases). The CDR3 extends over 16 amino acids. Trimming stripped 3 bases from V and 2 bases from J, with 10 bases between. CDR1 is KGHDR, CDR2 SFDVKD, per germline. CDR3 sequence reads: CATSDPRGTGANVLTF. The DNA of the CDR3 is TGTGCCACCAGTGATCCCAGGGGAACTGGGGCCAACGTCCTGACTTTC.

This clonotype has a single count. CDR3 nucleotide sequence: TGTGCCAGCAGTGTGGGTGGCACAGGAAGCTCTGGGGCCAACGTCCTGACTTTC. Protein product: CASSVGGTGSSGANVLTF. V is TRBV28 and J is TRBJ2-6; tentatively, D is TRBD1 (5 bases). CDR3 size: 18 residues. V lost 5 bases and J 0 bases, leaving 17 bases between the germline ends. CDR1 is MDHEN, CDR2 SYDVKM, per germline.

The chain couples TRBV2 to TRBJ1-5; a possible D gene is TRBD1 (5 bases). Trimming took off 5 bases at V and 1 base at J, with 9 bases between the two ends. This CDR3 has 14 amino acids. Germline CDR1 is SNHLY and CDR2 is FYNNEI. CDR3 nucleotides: TGTGCCAGCAGTCTAAGGGACAGCAATCAGCCCCAGCATTTT. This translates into CASSLRDSNQPQHF. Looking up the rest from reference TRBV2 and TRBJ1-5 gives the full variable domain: EPEVTQTPSHQVTQMGQEVILRCVPISNHLYFYWYRQILGQKVEFLVSFYNNEISEKSEIFDDQFSVERPDGSNFTLKIRSTKLEDSAMYFCASSLRDSNQPQHFGDGTRLSIL.

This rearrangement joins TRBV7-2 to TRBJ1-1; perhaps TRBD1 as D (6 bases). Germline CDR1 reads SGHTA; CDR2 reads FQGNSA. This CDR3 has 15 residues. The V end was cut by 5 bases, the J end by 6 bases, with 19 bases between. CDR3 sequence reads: CASSRSSGGAAEAFF. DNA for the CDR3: TGTGCCAGCAGCCGTTCAAGCGGGGGGGCCGCTGAAGCTTTCTTT.

The CDR3 DNA is TGTGCCAGCAGCGTAGATGGCCGGAATGAAGCTTTCTTT. Amino acids: CASSVDGRNEAFF. This chain uses TRBV9 with TRBJ1-1; D gene unclear. The CDR3 has 13 amino acids. CDR1 is SGDLS and CDR2 is YYNGEE in the germline V gene. V dropped 0 bases and J dropped 7 bases, with 10 bases sitting between them.

This chain's CDR3 is CSARVEREARHEQYF. The CDR3 DNA reads TGCAGTGCTAGAGTAGAGCGGGAGGCCCGCCACGAGCAGTACTTC. The V gene is TRBV20-1, the J gene TRBJ2-7, with 9 bases that match TRBD2. Losses at the gene ends were 1 base for V and 5 bases for J; bases not matched to a gene: 9. Germline-derived CDR1 and CDR2 are DFQATT and SNEGSKA (reference sequence). The CDR3 contains 15 residues.

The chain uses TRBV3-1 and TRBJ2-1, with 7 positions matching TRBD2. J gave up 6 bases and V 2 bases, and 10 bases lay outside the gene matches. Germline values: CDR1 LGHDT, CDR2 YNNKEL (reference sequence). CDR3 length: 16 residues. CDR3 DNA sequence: TGTGCCAGCAGCCAACGGGACTATAGAGGGAGCAATGAGCAGTTCTTC. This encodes CASSQRDYRGSNEQFF.

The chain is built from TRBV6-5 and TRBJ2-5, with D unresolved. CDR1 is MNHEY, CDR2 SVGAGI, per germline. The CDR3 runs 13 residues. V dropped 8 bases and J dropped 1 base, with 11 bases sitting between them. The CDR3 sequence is CASHEPSQETQYF. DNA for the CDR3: TGTGCCAGCCACGAGCCCAGCCAAGAGACCCAGTACTTC.

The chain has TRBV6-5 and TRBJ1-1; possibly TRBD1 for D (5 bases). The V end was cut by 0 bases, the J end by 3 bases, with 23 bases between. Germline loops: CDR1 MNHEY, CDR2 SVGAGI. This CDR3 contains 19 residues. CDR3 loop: CASSYSDRGHRIVDTEAFF. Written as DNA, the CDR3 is TGTGCCAGCAGTTACTCCGACCGGGGCCACAGGATTGTAGACACTGAAGCTTTCTTT.